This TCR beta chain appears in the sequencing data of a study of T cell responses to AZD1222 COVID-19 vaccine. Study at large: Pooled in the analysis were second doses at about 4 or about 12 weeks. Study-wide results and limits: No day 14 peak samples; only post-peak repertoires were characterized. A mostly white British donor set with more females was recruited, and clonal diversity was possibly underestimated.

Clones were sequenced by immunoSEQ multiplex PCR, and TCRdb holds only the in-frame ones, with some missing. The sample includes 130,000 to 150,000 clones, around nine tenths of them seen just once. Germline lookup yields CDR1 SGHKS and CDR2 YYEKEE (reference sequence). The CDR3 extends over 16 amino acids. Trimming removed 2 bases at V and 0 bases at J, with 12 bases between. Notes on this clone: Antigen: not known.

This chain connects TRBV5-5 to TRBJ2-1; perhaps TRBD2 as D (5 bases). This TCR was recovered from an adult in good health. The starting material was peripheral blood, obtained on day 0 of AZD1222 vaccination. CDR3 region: CASSFSGVYSYNEQFF. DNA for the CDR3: TGTGCCAGCAGCTTCTCCGGGGTCTACTCCTACAATGAGCAGTTCTTC.